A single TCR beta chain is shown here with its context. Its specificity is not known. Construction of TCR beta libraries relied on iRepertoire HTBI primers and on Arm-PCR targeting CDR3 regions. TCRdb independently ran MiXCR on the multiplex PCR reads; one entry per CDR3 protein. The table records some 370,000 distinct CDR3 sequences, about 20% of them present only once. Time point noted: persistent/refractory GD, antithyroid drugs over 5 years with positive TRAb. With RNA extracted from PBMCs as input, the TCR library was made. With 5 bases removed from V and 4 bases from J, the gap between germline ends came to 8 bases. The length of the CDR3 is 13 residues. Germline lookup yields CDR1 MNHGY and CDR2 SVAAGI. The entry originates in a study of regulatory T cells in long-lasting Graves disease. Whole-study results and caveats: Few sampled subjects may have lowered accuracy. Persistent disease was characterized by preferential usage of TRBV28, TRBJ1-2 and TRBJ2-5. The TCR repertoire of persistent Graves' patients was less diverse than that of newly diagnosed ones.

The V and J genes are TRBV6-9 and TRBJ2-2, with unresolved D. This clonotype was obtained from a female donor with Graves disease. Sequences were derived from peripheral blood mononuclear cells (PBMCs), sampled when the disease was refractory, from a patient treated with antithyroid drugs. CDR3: CASSHWGTGELFF. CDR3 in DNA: TGTGCCAGCAGTCATTGGGGCACCGGGGAGCTGTTTTTT.